The 19 T cell receptor beta chains given below trace back to one sample, sequenced in a study of blood T cells in healthy people across ages. Sample-barcoded 5' priming and a J-beta primer mix drove a second PCR of roughly 7 to 11 cycles. TCRdb analysed the 5' RACE reads with MiXCR anew, one entry per CDR3 protein. The sample records about 800,000 distinct CDR3 sequences, roughly 25% being singletons. The sample was also reused in another study, on T cells of mothers and their children.

Input material: blood. These receptors all stem from a boy between 10 and 17 years old in good health.

J is TRBJ2-2 and V is TRBV6-1; 9 positions agree with TRBD1. V lost 0 bases and J lost 11; bases outside the gene matches: 25. The CDR3 runs to 21 residues. The germline V gene encodes CDR1 MNHNS and CDR2 SASEGT. CDR3 in amino acids: CASSEAWLPLRRTGAYGELFF. The CDR3 DNA is TGTGCCAGCAGTGAAGCATGGTTACCGCTGCGCCGGACAGGGGCGTACGGAGAGCTGTTTTTT.

This CDR3 is CASSSQGLDTGELFF. CDR3 sequence (DNA): TGTGCCAGCAGCTCGCAGGGTTTGGACACCGGGGAGCTGTTTTTT. The J gene is TRBJ2-2, the V gene TRBV7-9, with D possibly matching TRBD1 (5 bases). CDR1 and CDR2 (germline): SEHNR, FQNEAQ (reference sequence). CDR3 length equals 15 residues. The V gene lost 4 bases and the J gene lost 3 bases, with 12 bases spanning the gap.

This clonotype was counted between two and nine times. The rearrangement uses TRBV28 and TRBJ2-1, with D hard to call. This CDR3 region has 13 residues. Germline V gene lookup returns CDR1 MDHEN and CDR2 SYDVKM. V lost 5 bases and J lost 2, with 7 bases in between. The CDR3 here is CASSALTYNEQFF. DNA for the CDR3: TGTGCCAGCAGTGCCCTCACCTACAATGAGCAGTTCTTC.

The V gene is TRBV27, the J gene TRBJ1-5, with 7 bases lining up with TRBD1. CDR1 is MNHEY and CDR2 is SMNVEV in the germline V gene (reference sequence). V shed 6 bases and J 6 bases; nucleotides not matched to a gene: 8. The CDR3 totals 14 residues. The CDR3 bases are TGTGCCAGCAGCCAGAGGGGGCTTTTTCAGCCCCAGCATTTT. Translated, it gives CASSQRGLFQPQHF.

The V and J genes are TRBV6-6 and TRBJ1-2; TRBD1 is a possible D gene (6 bases). V shed 7 bases and J shed 4 bases, with 13 bases lying between them. Germline CDR1 is MNHNY and CDR2 is SVGAGI (reference sequence). The CDR3 contains 13 residues. This CDR3 is CASNTGTLYGYTF. The CDR3 DNA reads as TGTGCCAGCAATACAGGGACACTCTATGGCTACACCTTC.

The rearrangement uses TRBV6-5 and TRBJ1-4; maybe TRBD1 (5 bases). Trimming stripped 6 bases from V and 8 bases from J, with 19 bases between. The CDR3 has 15 residues. Germline V gives CDR1 MNHEY, CDR2 SVGAGI. For the CDR3, the DNA is TGTGCCAGCAGACTGGGACTCACCGGAGGAGAAAAACTGTTTTTT. Its protein product is CASRLGLTGGEKLFF.

This clonotype was seen a handful of times. One end of the junction fails to match germline, which may point to a read error. The rearrangement links TRBV7-9 to TRBJ2-3; tentatively, D is TRBD1 or TRBD2 (5 bases each). The CDR3 covers 15 residues. The germline gives CDR1 SEHNR, CDR2 FQNEAQ (reference sequence). The DNA for the CDR3 is TGTGCCAGCAGCTTTTTTCGGGGCGGAACAGATACGCAGTGTTTT. Protein product: CASSFFRGGTDTQCF.

This chain connects TRBV6-2 or TRBV6-3 to TRBJ2-5; TRBD2 aligns across 9 bases. Germline values: CDR1 MNHEY, CDR2 SVGEGT. The CDR3 has 16 residues. V shed 4 bases, J shed 2 bases, and the junction held 8 bases outside the gene matches. CDR3 DNA: TGTGCCAGCAGTTTCATACTAGCGGGCCGGCAAGAGACCCAGTACTTC. Residues: CASSFILAGRQETQYF.

The chain recombines TRBV6-6 with TRBJ2-7; perhaps TRBD1 as D (6 bases). The assigned J gene may be wrong: the sequence end matches TRBJ2-1 better. CDR1 is MNHNY, CDR2 SVGAGI, per germline (reference sequence). The CDR3 loop spans 15 amino acids. CDR3 nucleotides: TGTGCCAGCAGCTCACAGACAGGCCCTTACAATGAGCAGTTCTTC. Its protein is CASSSQTGPYNEQFF.

This clonotype occurred a few times. This chain links TRBV12-3 or TRBV12-4 with TRBJ2-7, with D perhaps TRBD1 or TRBD2 (5 bases each). CDR3 length: 14 amino acids. V lost 4 bases, J lost 9 bases, and 19 bases lay in between. CDR3 in DNA: TGTGCCAGCAGTTCCGGGACGCAAGCTATTGGGCAGTACTTC. Residues: CASSSGTQAIGQYF.

There are a few counts of this clonotype. This rearrangement joins TRBV3-1 to TRBJ1-4; D is ambiguous. The CDR3 loop spans 14 amino acids. CDR1 LGHDT and CDR2 YNNKEL come from the germline V gene (reference sequence). Trimming cost V 1 base and J 0 bases, with 3 bases left between them. CDR3 coding DNA: TGTGCCAGCAGCCAAGGTCCAACTAATGAAAAACTGTTTTTT. This translates into CASSQGPTNEKLFF.

This sequence joins TRBV28 and TRBJ2-7, with TRBD2 matching 8 bases. The CDR3 contains 14 residues. V was clipped by 3 bases and J by 5 bases; unmatched bases: 6. CDR1 is MDHEN and CDR2 is SYDVKM in the germline V gene. CDR3 region: CASSFAGGTHEQYF. CDR3 DNA sequence: TGTGCCAGCAGTTTTGCGGGGGGCACCCACGAGCAGTACTTC.

Note on this clonotype: One end of the junction varies from germline; a read error may be responsible. The chain links TRBV6-2 or TRBV6-3 to TRBJ2-2; D is unclear. The CDR3 is made up of 15 amino acids. CDR1 and CDR2 from the germline V gene are MNHEY and SVGEGT. For the CDR3, the DNA is TGTGCCGGCAGTTTTAGTCCTGATAACACCGGGGAGCTGTTTTTT. Amino acids: CAGSFSPDNTGELFF.

This clonotype was detected only a few times. The V and J genes are TRBV13 and TRBJ2-7, with 8 bases aligning to TRBD1. Trimming cost V 5 bases and J 6 bases; bases outside gene matches: 12. The germline CDR1 and CDR2 sequences are PRHDT and FYEKMQ (reference sequence). The CDR3 has 15 amino acids. Written as DNA, the CDR3 is TGTGCCAGCAGCGAGTCCGGACAGGGACAGGCCGAGCAGTACTTC. It translates to CASSESGQGQAEQYF.

This clonotype has only one observation. This sequence joins TRBV5-4 and TRBJ1-1; D gene ambiguous. The V and J ends lost 3 bases and 5 bases respectively, with 11 bases between them. The CDR3 is 13 amino acids. In germline, CDR1 is SGHNT, CDR2 YYREEE (reference sequence). CDR3: CASSYGRQTEAFF. The CDR3 DNA sequence: TGTGCCAGCAGCTACGGACGGCAGACTGAAGCTTTCTTT. Full variable domain (missing parts from reference TRBV5-4 and TRBJ1-1): ETGVTQSPTHLIKTRGQQVTLRCSSQSGHNTVSWYQQALGQGPQFIFQYYREEENGRGNFPPRFSGLQFPNYSSELNVNALELDDSALYLCASSYGRQTEAFFGQGTRLTVV.

This clonotype has a handful of counts. CDR3 nucleotides: TGCAGTGCTTGTGACCTGGGGGAGACCCAGTACTTC. Its translation is CSACDLGETQYF. The chain combines TRBV20-1 with TRBJ2-5; D is unclear. Trimming took 5 bases from V and 5 from J, leaving 12 bases between them. The CDR3 sequence is 12 residues long. Germline CDR1 reads DFQATT; CDR2 reads SNEGSKA (reference sequence).

J is TRBJ1-3 and V is TRBV6-5; 10 bases agree with TRBD1. V trimming: 5 bases; J trimming: 4 bases; junction bases outside the gene matches: 5. CDR3 length equals 15 residues. The germline V gene has CDR1 MNHEY and CDR2 SVGAGI. The CDR3 here is CASSVDRGEGNTIYF. The CDR3 region has the DNA TGTGCCAGCAGTGTGGACAGGGGGGAAGGAAACACCATATATTTT.

This chain joins TRBV20-1 and TRBJ2-7; D is perhaps TRBD1 (5 bases). V gave up 4 bases and J gave up 0 bases, with 10 bases separating them. CDR3 length: 13 amino acids. Germline assignment: CDR1 DFQATT and CDR2 SNEGSKA (reference sequence). The CDR3 is CSAMGLHSYEQYF. In DNA, the CDR3 is TGCAGTGCTATGGGGCTGCACTCCTACGAGCAGTACTTC.

The chain carries TRBV18 and TRBJ2-4; D remains unclear. Germline V CDR1 and CDR2: KGHSH, LQKENI. The CDR3 consists of 15 residues. V was clipped by 4 bases and J by 0 bases, with 10 bases between them. This CDR3 reads CASSQWTEAKNIQYF. In DNA, the CDR3 is TGTGCCAGCTCACAATGGACCGAAGCCAAAAACATTCAGTACTTC.